These 5 T cell receptor beta chains were sequenced from one sample in a study of CD8 T cells in ankylosing spondylitis. TCRdb reprocessed the 5' RACE reads with MiXCR, giving one entry per CDR3 protein. The repertoire consists of roughly 280,000 distinct CDR3 sequences, with around 20% occurring once and the leading ten covering roughly 8%. Source material: blood, either unsorted or a sorted T cell fraction (not recorded which). All receptors derive from a male donor with ankylosing spondylitis or in good health (not recorded which).

This clonotype was counted ten times or more. The rearrangement joins TRBV5-1 to TRBJ1-2; possibly TRBD1 for D (5 bases). Germline lookup yields CDR1 SGHRS and CDR2 YFSETQ. The V end lost 4 bases, the J end lost 5 bases, and 12 bases lay between the germline ends. The CDR3 is 13 residues long. This CDR3 is CASSPQGGYGYTF. CDR3 in DNA: TGCGCCAGCAGCCCGCAGGGAGGATATGGCTACACCTTC.

This clonotype has at least ten counts. The CDR3 DNA is TGCAGTGCTAGAGACAGGGACCAAGAGACCCAGTACTTC. It translates to CSARDRDQETQYF. The chain uses TRBV20-1 and TRBJ2-5, with D possibly matching TRBD1 (5 bases). Germline lookup yields CDR1 DFQATT and CDR2 SNEGSKA (reference sequence). The CDR3 totals 13 residues. The germline V and J ends were trimmed by 0 bases and 0 bases, with 5 bases remaining between them.

This clonotype was counted a few times. The V and J genes are TRBV3-1 and TRBJ2-5; 10 nucleotides align to TRBD2. The CDR3 sequence is 13 residues long. Looked up from germline, CDR1 is LGHDT and CDR2 is YNNKEL (reference sequence). J was trimmed by 5 bases and V by 4 bases; bases with no gene match: 1. The chain's CDR3 is CASSPGLAETQYF. In DNA, the CDR3 is TGTGCCAGCAGCCCGGGACTAGCGGAGACCCAGTACTTC.

This clonotype showed up just a few times. The chain carries TRBV28 and TRBJ2-1, with unresolved D. CDR3 length: 10 amino acids. V lost 2 bases, J lost 10 bases, and 3 bases lay in between. Germline values: CDR1 MDHEN, CDR2 SYDVKM. CDR3 coding DNA: TGTGCCAGCAGTTTAAGGGAGCAGTTCTTC. The encoded protein is CASSLREQFF. Full variable domain (remainder filled in from reference TRBV28 and TRBJ2-1): DVKVTQSSRYLVKRTGEKVFLECVQDMDHENMFWYRQDPGLGLRLIYFSYDVKMKEKGDIPEGYSVSREKKERFSLILESASTNQTSMYLCASSLREQFFGPGTRLTVL.

This chain uses TRBV20-1 with TRBJ2-1, with D perhaps TRBD2 (5 bases). V was clipped by 3 bases and J by 2 bases, with 11 bases between them. The CDR3 sequence is 14 residues long. Germline CDR1 and CDR2: DFQATT and SNEGSKA (reference sequence). The CDR3 DNA follows: TGCAGTGCTAGCCACGGGATGACCTACAATGAGCAGTTCTTC. Amino acids: CSASHGMTYNEQFF.